The T cell receptor (beta chain) under discussion was sequenced for a study of shared clonotypes between healthy human individuals. Study-level points and caveats: Estimated clonotype richness was generally higher in naive than memory subsets.

CD8 cells classed as naive were CD45RO-negative and positively selected for CCR7, excluding terminally differentiated effector memory CD45RA+ cells. Produced via immunoSEQ multiplex PCR; TCRdb's table is partial and in-frame only. The sample shows 2 million to 2.5 million clones, roughly 94% of them seen only once. Details on this clone: Its target is unknown.

Sequencing used naive CD8+ T cells sorted from blood. This clonotype was obtained from a man in his late teens or twenties in good health.

The CDR3 nucleotides read TGTGCCAGCAGTCCTAGGACAGGGGGGGCCTACGAGCAGTACTTC. Its protein is CASSPRTGGAYEQYF. The chain is built from TRBV28 and TRBJ2-7; 10 bases fit TRBD1. Germline lookup yields CDR1 MDHEN and CDR2 SYDVKM. CDR3 length: 15 amino acids. With V trimmed by 5 bases and J by 2 bases, 6 bases remained unmatched.